This T cell receptor beta chain was sequenced in a study of cytomegalovirus exposure and HLA in healthy donors. Clones were read by immunoSEQ multiplex PCR, and TCRdb kept only the in-frame ones, dropping some. The sample gives some 180,000 clones, roughly three quarters of which show up once; roughly 1.2% is in the top ten. The sample consisted of PBMCs. The clonotype comes from a woman in her thirties in good health and CMV-seronegative.

This CDR3 is CASSQDSRSYEQYF. Here the CDR3 DNA reads TGTGCCAGCAGTCAGGACTCACGCTCCTACGAGCAGTACTTC. V is TRBV27 and J is TRBJ2-7; possibly TRBD2 for D (5 bases). Trimming removed 5 bases at V and 0 bases at J, with 11 bases between. CDR3 size: 14 residues. Germline V gene sequence: CDR1 MNHEY, CDR2 SMNVEV (reference sequence).